This T cell receptor (beta chain) comes out of a study of blood T cell repertoires in COVID-19. About the study: Some COVID-19 samples were acute and others convalescent; all came from the United States, Italy and Spain.

In the authors' methods: Amplifying reference gene primers gave estimates of nucleated cell counts. TCRdb keeps only in-frame clones here, not all; method: immunoSEQ multiplex PCR. Clonal size and the V and J genes are those of that table, whereas D and trimming came from the DNA. The sample carries 250,000 to 350,000 clones, roughly 80% recorded once. Germline CDR1 reads SGHDN; CDR2 reads FVKESK. This CDR3 contains 16 residues. Deletions cut 2 bases from V and 1 base from J, with 15 bases between. Sequenced: peripheral blood. This clonotype was sampled from a person between 65 and 80 years old with COVID-19, enrolled during active disease. The chain uses TRBV14 and TRBJ2-7; possibly TRBD1 for D (6 bases). CDR3 sequence: CASSQKGDGPSYEQYF. The CDR3 region has the DNA TGTGCCAGCAGCCAAAAGGGGGACGGTCCATCCTACGAGCAGTACTTC.